A single sample is the source of the 28 T cell receptor beta chains below, sequenced in a study of T-cell memory formation after mild COVID-19. TCRdb ran MiXCR on the 5' RACE reads and lists one entry per CDR3 protein. Of roughly 380,000 distinct CDR3 sequences listed, approximately 29% are singletons. Sequenced sample: PBMCs or a T cell subset sorted from them (not recorded which). The receptors were gathered from an adult woman who had mild COVID-19 (a few samples of this study predate the infection). Cell type and time point are not known.

V is TRBV6-5 and J is TRBJ1-2; D unclear. The CDR3 has 11 residues. V gave up 11 bases and J gave up 5 bases, with 12 bases separating them. Per the germline V gene, CDR1 is MNHEY and CDR2 is SVGAGI. CDR3 protein: CAAVDTYGYTF. CDR3 DNA sequence: TGTGCCGCAGTTGATACTTATGGCTACACCTTC.

The V and J genes are TRBV2 and TRBJ1-4; D remains unclear. CDR3 length: 16 amino acids. V was pared by 4 bases and J by 0 bases, with 12 bases between. Germline lookup yields CDR1 SNHLY and CDR2 FYNNEI. In nucleotides, the CDR3 is TGTGCCAGCAGTGTAGCCAGCGCTGCAACTAATGAAAAACTGTTTTTT. This translates into CASSVASAATNEKLFF.

This clonotype has a handful of counts. The chain uses TRBV6-6 and TRBJ2-1, with D possibly matching TRBD2 (6 bases). Per the germline V gene, CDR1 is MNHNY and CDR2 is SVGAGI (reference sequence). The CDR3 consists of 13 residues. The V end was cut by 5 bases, the J end by 9 bases, with 14 bases between. CDR3 coding DNA: TGTGCCAGCAGTCCTGGGGGAGGTGGTGAGCAGTTCTTC. Translated: CASSPGGGGEQFF.

This clonotype was found a few times. V is TRBV7-2 and J is TRBJ1-2; no clear D. Trimming shortened V by 1 base and J by 4 bases, and 7 bases separated the two germline ends. The CDR3 sequence is 13 residues long. CDR1 SGHTA and CDR2 FQGNSA come from the germline V gene. CDR3 nucleotide sequence: TGTGCCAGCAGCTTAGGCAGGACCTATGGCTACACCTTC. Residues: CASSLGRTYGYTF.

Here the CDR3 DNA reads TGTGCCAGCACCCAGAGACAGGGGGCCCCAGAGACCCAGTACTTC. Encoded protein: CASTQRQGAPETQYF. The chain has TRBV12-3 or TRBV12-4 and TRBJ2-5; 10 bases fit TRBD1. Trimming at V came to 7 bases and at J to 4 bases, leaving 9 bases not matched to a gene. This CDR3 region has 15 residues.

This clonotype was seen a handful of times. The chain joins TRBV7-2 to TRBJ2-5, with D maybe TRBD1 (5 bases). V was shortened by 1 base and J by 3 bases, with 6 bases between the two germline ends. In germline, CDR1 is SGHTA, CDR2 FQGNSA. The CDR3 is 13 residues long. The chain's CDR3 is CASSLGQKETQYF. DNA for the CDR3: TGTGCCAGCAGCTTAGGACAGAAAGAGACCCAGTACTTC.

This clonotype appeared a few times. This sequence joins TRBV5-1 and TRBJ2-7; 12 bases fit TRBD1. The CDR3 runs 15 residues. The V gene's germline CDR1 is SGHRS and CDR2 YFSETQ. J was trimmed by 7 bases and V by 3 bases; bases with no gene match: 8. Here the CDR3 DNA reads TGCGCCAGCAGCTCCGGGACAGGGGGCTCGGGGGAGCAGTACTTC. It encodes CASSSGTGGSGEQYF.

The V gene is TRBV11-2, the J gene TRBJ2-5; D call uncertain. This CDR3 region has 13 residues. V was shortened by 7 bases and J by 5 bases, with 14 bases between the two germline ends. Germline V gives CDR1 SGHAT, CDR2 FQNNGV. The chain's CDR3 is CASTKGLLETQYF. The CDR3 region has the DNA TGTGCCAGCACCAAAGGGCTCCTGGAGACCCAGTACTTC.

The gene calls are TRBV6-1 and TRBJ2-2; D gene ambiguous. The CDR3 runs to 12 residues. The V gene lost 7 bases and the J gene lost 6 bases, with 9 bases spanning the gap. The germline CDR1 and CDR2 sequences are MNHNS and SASEGT. CDR3 protein: CASTVGAGELFF. The CDR3 DNA reads as TGTGCCAGCACGGTGGGTGCCGGGGAGCTGTTTTTT.

This clonotype was found a few times. The chain recombines TRBV5-6 with TRBJ1-5, with D maybe TRBD1 (5 bases). Deletions cut 2 bases from V and 0 bases from J, with 12 bases between. The CDR3 is 16 amino acids. Germline CDR1 SGHDT, CDR2 YYEEEE. This CDR3 reads CASSFKGHLSNQPQHF. The DNA for the CDR3 is TGTGCCAGCAGCTTTAAAGGACACCTTAGCAATCAGCCCCAGCATTTT.

The chain couples TRBV25-1 to TRBJ1-5; D might be TRBD1 (5 bases). The CDR3 runs 15 residues. Per the germline V gene, CDR1 is MGHDK and CDR2 is SYGVNS. V was trimmed by 3 bases and J by 3 bases, leaving 12 bases between them. CDR3 amino acids: CASSDAGQYNQPQHF. Here the CDR3 DNA reads TGTGCCAGCAGTGATGCAGGGCAGTACAATCAGCCCCAGCATTTT.

This sequence joins TRBV15 and TRBJ1-3, with D possibly matching TRBD1 (6 bases). V was cut by 4 bases and J by 16 bases, with 23 bases left in between. The V gene's germline CDR1 is LNHNV and CDR2 YYDKDF (reference sequence). The CDR3 has 14 residues. The CDR3: CATSKQEDSLLTYF. For the CDR3, the DNA is TGTGCCACCAGCAAGCAGGAGGACAGCCTCTTAACGTATTTT.

This clonotype was counted once. The V gene is TRBV12-3 or TRBV12-4, the J gene TRBJ2-7; 8 bases agree with TRBD2. CDR3 length: 15 amino acids. Trimming removed 6 bases from V and 0 bases from J; junction bases left unmatched: 7. CDR3 nucleotides: TGTGCCAGCAGCCGTGCCGGGAGGGTCTCCTACGAGCAGTACTTC. Protein product: CASSRAGRVSYEQYF.

V gene TRBV2 combines with J gene TRBJ1-2; 7 nucleotides align to TRBD1. Germline loops: CDR1 SNHLY, CDR2 FYNNEI. This CDR3 region has 16 residues. V shed 1 base and J 4 bases; nucleotides not matched to a gene: 9. CDR3 bases: TGTGCCAGCAGTGAAGAGGGGACAGCCCGGGGCTATGGCTACACCTTC. This encodes CASSEEGTARGYGYTF.

This chain joins TRBV27 and TRBJ2-7, with D perhaps TRBD2 (5 bases). The V end lost 6 bases, the J end lost 2 bases, and 11 bases lay between the germline ends. The germline V gene encodes CDR1 MNHEY and CDR2 SMNVEV (reference sequence). The CDR3 runs to 13 residues. DNA for the CDR3: TGTGCCAGCAGCGGAGGTTTAACCTACGAGCAGTACTTC. Translating gives CASSGGLTYEQYF.

This clonotype has just a few counts. The chain links TRBV4-3 to TRBJ2-7; the D gene is possibly TRBD2 (6 bases). The CDR3 is 15 residues long. The germline V gene has CDR1 LGHNA and CDR2 YSLEER. V lost 4 bases and J 2 bases, leaving 15 bases between the germline ends. CDR3 sequence (DNA): TGCGCCAGCAGCCCTCAGATGGGAGGCGCCTACGAGCAGTACTTC. Protein product: CASSPQMGGAYEQYF.

V is TRBV5-6 and J is TRBJ1-2; D is unresolved. The CDR3 spans 13 residues. The germline V gene has CDR1 SGHDT and CDR2 YYEEEE. The V end lost 6 bases, the J end lost 7 bases, and 16 bases lay between the germline ends. CDR3 sequence: CASNFGEHGGYTF. CDR3 DNA: TGTGCCAGCAACTTCGGGGAGCATGGTGGCTACACCTTC.

V gene TRBV7-6 combines with J gene TRBJ1-3; D is perhaps TRBD1 (6 bases). Trimming stripped 2 bases from V and 7 bases from J, with 15 bases between. Germline V gene sequence: CDR1 SGHVS, CDR2 FNYEAQ. This CDR3 has 15 residues. CDR3 in amino acids: CASSLNSRGANTIYF. The CDR3 nucleotides read TGTGCCAGCAGCTTAAACTCCAGGGGAGCTAACACCATATATTTT. The full variable domain, rest sourced from reference TRBV7-6 and TRBJ1-3, is GAGVSQSPRYKVTKRGQDVALRCDPISGHVSLYWYRQALGQGPEFLTYFNYEAQQDKSGLPNDRFSAERPEGSISTLTIQRTEQRDSAMYRCASSLNSRGANTIYFGEGSWLTVV.

This clonotype has only a few counts. V is TRBV7-2 and J is TRBJ2-7; D unclear. The germline gives CDR1 SGHTA, CDR2 FQGNSA. The length of the CDR3 is 13 residues. The V end lost 4 bases, the J end lost 4 bases, and 11 bases lay between the germline ends. The CDR3 coding sequence is TGTGCCAGCAGCTATTTGGTTTCATACGAGCAGTACTTC. Translated, it gives CASSYLVSYEQYF.

This clonotype was observed a few times. The chain carries TRBV27 and TRBJ2-7; D not certain. The CDR3 runs to 13 residues. V was shortened by 6 bases and J by 1 base, with 10 bases between the two germline ends. From germline, CDR1 is MNHEY and CDR2 SMNVEV (reference sequence). CDR3 sequence: CASRRMSSYEQYF. The CDR3 nucleotides are TGTGCCAGCAGGCGAATGTCGTCCTACGAGCAGTACTTC.

This chain joins TRBV20-1 and TRBJ1-2; 8 nucleotides agree with TRBD1. Germline V gives CDR1 DFQATT, CDR2 SNEGSKA (reference sequence). The CDR3 loop spans 15 amino acids. Trimming at V came to 1 base and at J to 6 bases, leaving 10 bases not matched to a gene. CDR3 sequence: CSARGWSGGADGYTF. For the CDR3, the DNA is TGCAGTGCTAGAGGGTGGTCAGGGGGCGCGGATGGCTACACCTTC.

This clonotype occurred once. The rearrangement uses TRBV2 and TRBJ1-4; no clear D gene. This CDR3 region has 16 residues. Trimming took 4 bases from V and 0 from J, leaving 12 bases between them. Per the germline V gene, CDR1 is SNHLY and CDR2 is FYNNEI. CDR3 DNA: TGTGCCAGCAGTGTTATAAGAAGTACAACTAATGAAAAACTGTTTTTT. Amino acids: CASSVIRSTTNEKLFF.

The chain carries TRBV6-2 or TRBV6-3 and TRBJ1-1; no reliable D call. Germline values: CDR1 MNHEY, CDR2 SVGEGT. Trimming left V 8 bases short and J 1 base short, with 14 bases between. This CDR3 region has 14 residues. Here the CDR3 reads CASFASRGNTEAFF. CDR3 DNA: TGTGCCAGCTTTGCGTCCCGCGGGAACACTGAAGCTTTCTTT.

The chain couples TRBV19 to TRBJ1-5; 9 bases fit TRBD1. Germline loops: CDR1 LNHDA, CDR2 SQIVND (reference sequence). Trimming took 5 bases from V and 3 from J; bases not matched to a gene: 5. This CDR3 contains 15 residues. CDR3 DNA sequence: TGTGCCAGTAGTCGGGGACAGGGTGTCAATCAGCCCCAGCATTTT. It encodes CASSRGQGVNQPQHF.

V usage is TRBV7-9 and J usage is TRBJ2-3; TRBD2 matches at 14 bases. Germline lookup yields CDR1 SEHNR and CDR2 FQNEAQ (reference sequence). The junction had 24 bases not matched to a gene; V was cut back by 5 bases and J by 2 bases. CDR3 length: 23 residues. The CDR3 spells CASSHPTTSGGDESNWNTDTQYF. CDR3 nucleotide sequence: TGTGCCAGCAGCCACCCGACGACTAGCGGGGGGGATGAATCGAACTGGAACACAGATACGCAGTATTTT.

The chain combines TRBV20-1 with TRBJ1-1, with unresolved D. V was shortened by 0 bases and J by 1 base, with 9 bases between the two germline ends. Germline CDR1 and CDR2: DFQATT and SNEGSKA (reference sequence). The CDR3 runs 14 residues. For the CDR3, the DNA is TGCAGTGCTAGAGATGGCTGGGGGAACACTGAAGCTTTCTTT. This encodes CSARDGWGNTEAFF.

The rearrangement joins TRBV7-2 to TRBJ2-5; TRBD2 matches at 11 bases. This CDR3 region has 15 residues. Losses at the gene ends were 6 bases for V and 2 bases for J; bases not matched to a gene: 5. Germline V gives CDR1 SGHTA, CDR2 FQGNSA. CDR3 sequence (DNA): TGTGCCAGCAGGTGGGGGACTAGCGGTCAAGAGACCCAGTACTTC. Amino acid sequence: CASRWGTSGQETQYF. The full variable domain, with the rest looked up from reference TRBV7-2 and TRBJ2-5, is GAGVSQSPSNKVTEKGKDVELRCDPISGHTALYWYRQSLGQGLEFLIYFQGNSAPDKSGLPSDRFSAERTGGSVSTLTIQRTQQEDSAVYLCASRWGTSGQETQYFGPGTRLLVL.

The rearrangement uses TRBV7-9 and TRBJ1-3; TRBD1 matches at 7 bases. The length of the CDR3 is 14 residues. The J segment lost 0 bases and the V segment lost 5 bases, leaving 1 base of the junction unmatched. Germline assignment: CDR1 SEHNR and CDR2 FQNEAQ (reference sequence). This chain's CDR3 is CASSHRGSGNTIYF. CDR3 nucleotides: TGTGCCAGCAGCCACAGGGGCTCTGGAAACACCATATATTTT.